This T cell receptor beta chain was recorded in a study of blood T cells in healthy people across ages. With a J-beta primer mix and a sample-barcoded 5' primer, a second PCR ran about 7 to 12 cycles. MiXCR, run by TCRdb on the 5' RACE reads, gives a single entry per CDR3 protein. The sample includes around 2 million distinct CDR3 sequences, roughly two fifths of them seen just once. Germline CDR1 reads SQVTM; CDR2 reads ANQGSEA. This CDR3 contains 12 residues. The donors, all healthy, were Caucasians living in Russia, aged roughly 6 to 100. This clonotype originated in a human donor in good health. The sample taken for sequencing was blood. V is TRBV29-1 and J is TRBJ2-5; D might be TRBD2 (5 bases). The J call is uncertain, as TRBJ2-7 better fits the DNA end. The DNA of the CDR3 is TGCAGCGGTGAGGGCAGTGCCTACGAGCAGTACTTC. It translates to CSGEGSAYEQYF.